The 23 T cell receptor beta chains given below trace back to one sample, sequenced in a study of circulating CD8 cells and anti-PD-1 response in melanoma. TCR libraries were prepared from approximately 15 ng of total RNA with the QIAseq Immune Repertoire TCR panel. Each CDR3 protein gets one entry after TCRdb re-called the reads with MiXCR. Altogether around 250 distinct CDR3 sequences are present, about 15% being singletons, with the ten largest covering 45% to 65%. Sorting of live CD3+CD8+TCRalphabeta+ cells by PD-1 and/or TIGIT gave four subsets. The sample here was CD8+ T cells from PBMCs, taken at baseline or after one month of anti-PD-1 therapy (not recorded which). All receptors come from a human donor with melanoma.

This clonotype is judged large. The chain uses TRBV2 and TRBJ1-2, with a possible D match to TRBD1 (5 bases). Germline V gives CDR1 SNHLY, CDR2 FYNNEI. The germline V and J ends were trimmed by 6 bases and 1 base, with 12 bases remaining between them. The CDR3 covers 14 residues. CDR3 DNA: TGTGCCAGCAGGCCCGACAGCTTTAACTATGGCTACACCTTC. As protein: CASRPDSFNYGYTF.

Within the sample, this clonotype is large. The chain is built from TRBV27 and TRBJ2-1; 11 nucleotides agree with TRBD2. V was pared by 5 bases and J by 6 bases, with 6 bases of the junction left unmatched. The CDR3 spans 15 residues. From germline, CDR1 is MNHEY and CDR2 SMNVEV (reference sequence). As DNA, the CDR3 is TGTGCCAGCAGTGATAGCGGGGGGGCTGGCAATGAGCAGTTCTTC. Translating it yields CASSDSGGAGNEQFF.

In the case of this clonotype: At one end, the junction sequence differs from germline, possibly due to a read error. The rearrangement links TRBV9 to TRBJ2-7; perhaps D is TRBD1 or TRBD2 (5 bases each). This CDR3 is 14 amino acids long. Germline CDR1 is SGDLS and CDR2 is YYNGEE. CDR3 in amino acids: CASTVEGRPYEQYF. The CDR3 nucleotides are TGTGCCAGCACCGTAGAGGGACGTCCCTACGAGCAGTACTTC.

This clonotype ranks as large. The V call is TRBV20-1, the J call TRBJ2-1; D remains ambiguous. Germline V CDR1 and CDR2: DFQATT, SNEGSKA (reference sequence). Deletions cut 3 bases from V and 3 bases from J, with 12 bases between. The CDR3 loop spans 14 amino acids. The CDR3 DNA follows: TGCAGTGCTAGCCGAGCTCCAAGCTACAATGAGCAGTTCTTC. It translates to CSASRAPSYNEQFF.

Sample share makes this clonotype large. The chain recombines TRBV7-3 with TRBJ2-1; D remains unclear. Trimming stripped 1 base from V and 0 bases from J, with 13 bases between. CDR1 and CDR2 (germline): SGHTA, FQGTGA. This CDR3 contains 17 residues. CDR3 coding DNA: TGTGCCAGCAGCTTAATCGGCAGCCCCAGCTCCTACAATGAGCAGTTCTTC. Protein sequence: CASSLIGSPSSYNEQFF.

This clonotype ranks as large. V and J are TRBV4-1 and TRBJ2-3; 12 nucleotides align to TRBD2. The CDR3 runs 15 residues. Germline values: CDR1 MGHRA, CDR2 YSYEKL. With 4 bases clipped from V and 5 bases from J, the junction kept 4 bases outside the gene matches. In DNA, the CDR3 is TGCGCCAGCAGCCTTCAGACTAGCGGGAGAGATACGCAGTATTTT. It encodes CASSLQTSGRDTQYF.

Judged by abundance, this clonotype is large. This CDR3 is CASSLSQGPVNEKLFF. CDR3 sequence (DNA): TGTGCCAGCAGTTTATCACAGGGCCCCGTTAATGAAAAACTGTTTTTT. The V and J genes are TRBV28 and TRBJ1-4; TRBD1 is a possible D gene (6 bases). Trimming cost V 1 base and J 4 bases, with 13 bases left between them. The CDR3 contains 16 residues. The germline CDR1 and CDR2 sequences are MDHEN and SYDVKM.

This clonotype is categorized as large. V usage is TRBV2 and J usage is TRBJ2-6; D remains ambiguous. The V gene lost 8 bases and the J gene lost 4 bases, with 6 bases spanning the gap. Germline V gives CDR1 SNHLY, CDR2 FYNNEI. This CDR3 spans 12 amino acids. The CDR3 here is CASQSGANVLTF. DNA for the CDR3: TGTGCCAGCCAGTCCGGGGCCAACGTCCTGACTTTC.

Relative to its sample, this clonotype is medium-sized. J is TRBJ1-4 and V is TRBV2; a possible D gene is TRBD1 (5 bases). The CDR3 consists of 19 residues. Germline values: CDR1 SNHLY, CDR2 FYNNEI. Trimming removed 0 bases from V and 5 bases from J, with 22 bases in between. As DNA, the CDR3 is TGTGCCAGCAGTGAAGCGCTTCCGGGAGAACTAGGGGTGAATGAAAAACTGTTTTTT. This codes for CASSEALPGELGVNEKLFF.

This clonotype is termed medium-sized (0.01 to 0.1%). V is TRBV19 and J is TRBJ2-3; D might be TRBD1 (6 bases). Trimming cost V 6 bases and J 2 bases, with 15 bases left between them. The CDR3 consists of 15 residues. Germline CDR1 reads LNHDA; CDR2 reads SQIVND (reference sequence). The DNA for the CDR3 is TGTGCCAGTAGCCACAGGGCGATCGCCACAGATACGCAGTATTTT. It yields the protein CASSHRAIATDTQYF.

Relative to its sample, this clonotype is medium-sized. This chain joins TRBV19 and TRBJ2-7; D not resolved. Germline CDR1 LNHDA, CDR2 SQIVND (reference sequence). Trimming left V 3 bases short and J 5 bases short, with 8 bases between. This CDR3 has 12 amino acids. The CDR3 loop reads CASSIGWDEQYF. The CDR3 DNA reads TGTGCCAGTAGTATCGGGTGGGACGAGCAGTACTTC.

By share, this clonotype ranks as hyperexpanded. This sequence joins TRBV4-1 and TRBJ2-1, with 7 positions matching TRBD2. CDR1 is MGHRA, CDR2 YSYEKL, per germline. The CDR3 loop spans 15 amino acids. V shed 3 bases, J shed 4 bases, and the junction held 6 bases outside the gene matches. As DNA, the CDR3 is TGCGCCAGCAGCCATCTGGACGGGGGGTACAATGAGCAGTTCTTC. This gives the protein CASSHLDGGYNEQFF.

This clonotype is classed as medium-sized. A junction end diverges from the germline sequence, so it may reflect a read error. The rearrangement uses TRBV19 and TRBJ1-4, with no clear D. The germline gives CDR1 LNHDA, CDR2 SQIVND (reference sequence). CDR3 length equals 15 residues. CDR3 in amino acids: CASNGGVTTNEKLFF. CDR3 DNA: TGTGCCAGTAACGGTGGAGTAACAACAAATGAAAAACTGTTTTTT.

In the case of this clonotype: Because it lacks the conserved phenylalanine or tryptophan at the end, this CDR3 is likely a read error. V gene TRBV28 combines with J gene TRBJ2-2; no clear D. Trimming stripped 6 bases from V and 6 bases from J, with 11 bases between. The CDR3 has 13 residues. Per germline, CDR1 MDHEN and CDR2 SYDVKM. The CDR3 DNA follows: TGTGCCAGCAGCGGTTGGGCGGCCGGGGAGCTGTTTTCT. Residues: CASSGWAAGELFS.

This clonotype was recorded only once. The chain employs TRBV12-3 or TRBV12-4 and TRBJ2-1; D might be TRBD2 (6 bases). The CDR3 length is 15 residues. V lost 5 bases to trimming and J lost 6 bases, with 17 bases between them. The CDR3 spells CASSASGLASNEQFF. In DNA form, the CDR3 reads TGTGCCAGCAGTGCCTCGGGACTTGCGAGCAATGAGCAGTTCTTC.

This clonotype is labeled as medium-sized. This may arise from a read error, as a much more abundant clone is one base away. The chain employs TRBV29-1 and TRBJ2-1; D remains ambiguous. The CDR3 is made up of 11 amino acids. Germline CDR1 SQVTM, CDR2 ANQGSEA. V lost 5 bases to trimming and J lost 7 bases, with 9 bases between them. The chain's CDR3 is CSVPIWNEQFF. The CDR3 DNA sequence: TGCAGCGTTCCCATATGGAATGAGCAGTTCTTC.

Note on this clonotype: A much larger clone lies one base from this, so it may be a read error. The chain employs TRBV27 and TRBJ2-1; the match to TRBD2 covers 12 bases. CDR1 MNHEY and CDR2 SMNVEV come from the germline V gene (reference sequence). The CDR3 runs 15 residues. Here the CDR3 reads CVSSLQASGRVEQFF. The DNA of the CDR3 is TGTGTCAGCAGTCTCCAGGCTAGCGGGAGGGTTGAGCAGTTCTTC.

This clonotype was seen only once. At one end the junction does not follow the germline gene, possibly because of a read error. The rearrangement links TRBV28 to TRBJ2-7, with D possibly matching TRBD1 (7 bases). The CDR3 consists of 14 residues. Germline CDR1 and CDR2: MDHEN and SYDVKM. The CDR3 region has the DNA TGTGCCAGCAGTCCGCCAGGGGGGTCCTACAAGCAGTACTTC. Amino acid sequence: CASSPPGGSYKQYF.

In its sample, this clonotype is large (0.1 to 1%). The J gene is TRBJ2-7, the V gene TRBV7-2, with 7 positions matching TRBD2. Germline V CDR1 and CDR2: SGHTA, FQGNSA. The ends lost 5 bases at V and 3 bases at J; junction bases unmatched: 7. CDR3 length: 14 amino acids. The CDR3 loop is CASSRSSGNYEQYF. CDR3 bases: TGTGCCAGCAGCCGCTCTAGCGGAAACTACGAGCAGTACTTC.

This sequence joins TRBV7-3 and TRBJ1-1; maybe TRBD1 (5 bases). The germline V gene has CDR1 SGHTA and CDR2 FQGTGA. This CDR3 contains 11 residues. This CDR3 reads CAGAPHTEAFF. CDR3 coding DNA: TGTGCAGGGGCTCCTCACACTGAAGCTTTCTTT. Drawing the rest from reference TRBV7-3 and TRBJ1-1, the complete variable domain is GAGVSQTPSNKVTEKGKYVELRCDPISGHTALYWYRQSLGQGPEFLIYFQGTGAADDSGLPNDRFFAVRPEGSVSTLKIQRTERGDSAVYLCAGAPHTEAFFGQGTRLTVV.

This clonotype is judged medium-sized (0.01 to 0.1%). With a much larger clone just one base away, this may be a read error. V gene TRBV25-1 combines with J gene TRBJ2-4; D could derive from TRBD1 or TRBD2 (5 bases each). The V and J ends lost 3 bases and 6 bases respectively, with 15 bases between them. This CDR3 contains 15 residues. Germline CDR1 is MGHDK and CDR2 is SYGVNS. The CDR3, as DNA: TGTGCCAGCAGTGAGGGAGACAGCGAGATAAACATTCAGTACTTC. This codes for CASSEGDSEINIQYF.

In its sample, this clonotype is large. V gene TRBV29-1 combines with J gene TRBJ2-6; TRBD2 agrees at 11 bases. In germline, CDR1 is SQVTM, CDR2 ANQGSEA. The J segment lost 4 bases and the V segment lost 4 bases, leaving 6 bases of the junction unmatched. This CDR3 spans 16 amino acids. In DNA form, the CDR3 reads TGCAGCGTTGTGACTAGCGGGGCCTTCGGGGCCAACGTCCTGACTTTC. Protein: CSVVTSGAFGANVLTF.

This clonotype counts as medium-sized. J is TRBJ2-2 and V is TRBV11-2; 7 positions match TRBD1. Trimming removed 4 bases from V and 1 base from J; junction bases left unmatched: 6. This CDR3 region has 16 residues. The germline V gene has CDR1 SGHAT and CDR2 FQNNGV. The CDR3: CASSYKQGWNTGELFF. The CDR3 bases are TGTGCCAGCAGCTATAAACAGGGGTGGAACACCGGGGAGCTGTTTTTT.